These 5 T cell receptor beta chains originate from one sample sequenced in a study of blood T cells in healthy people across ages. Next came a second PCR, run for about 7 to 12 cycles, which used a sample-barcoded 5' primer along with a J-beta primer mix. TCRdb passed the 5' RACE reads through MiXCR, listing each CDR3 protein once. The repertoire includes 1.5 million to 2 million distinct CDR3 sequences, roughly 43% of them detected once, and approximately 22% sits in the top ten. Sequenced: blood. These TCRs come from a human donor in good health.

The chain is built from TRBV12-3 or TRBV12-4 and TRBJ1-4; maybe TRBD1 (5 bases). Trimming removed 5 bases at V and 10 bases at J, with 23 bases between. The CDR3 has 16 amino acids. The CDR3 DNA sequence: TGTGCCAGCAGTCCAACGAGCACCCAGGGCTACGGAAAACTGTTTTTT. The encoded protein is CASSPTSTQGYGKLFF.

V is TRBV20-1 and J is TRBJ2-4; possible D gene TRBD2, 5 bases. CDR1 is DFQATT and CDR2 is SNEGSKA in the germline V gene (reference sequence). The CDR3 consists of 14 residues. Deletions cut 1 base from V and 3 bases from J, with 10 bases between. CDR3 loop: CSARGVRDKNIQYF. The CDR3 DNA reads TGCAGTGCTAGAGGAGTCCGGGACAAAAACATTCAGTACTTC.

This clonotype was seen only a few times. This chain joins TRBV5-1 and TRBJ2-1, with 10 bases matching TRBD1. The trim removed 3 bases at V and 8 bases at J, leaving 5 bases unmatched. The length of the CDR3 is 14 residues. Germline V CDR1 and CDR2: SGHRS, YFSETQ. The CDR3 nucleotides read TGCGCCAGCAGCTCGGGACAGGGGTCTGATGAGCAGTTCTTC. It specifies CASSSGQGSDEQFF. Full variable domain (remainder filled in from reference TRBV5-1 and TRBJ2-1): KAGVTQTPRYLIKTRGQQVTLSCSPISGHRSVSWYQQTPGQGLQFLFEYFSETQRNKGNFPGRFSGRQFSNSRSEMNVSTLELGDSALYLCASSSGQGSDEQFFGPGTRLTVL.

There are many counts of this clonotype. The J gene is TRBJ1-2, the V gene TRBV6-6; no firm D call. V lost 6 bases and J 8 bases, leaving 13 bases between the germline ends. There are 12 residues in the CDR3. CDR1 MNHNY and CDR2 SVGAGI come from the germline V gene (reference sequence). The CDR3 region is CASSPVVGGYTF. CDR3 coding DNA: TGTGCCAGCAGCCCGGTGGTTGGCGGCTACACCTTC.

This clonotype was observed once. The V gene is TRBV27, the J gene TRBJ2-1; 7 nucleotides agree with TRBD2. Trimming at V came to 7 bases and at J to 15 bases, leaving 12 bases not matched to a gene. Germline V lookup: CDR1 MNHEY, CDR2 SMNVEV (reference sequence). This CDR3 region has 12 residues. The CDR3 spells CASNHFSGPAFF. CDR3 coding DNA: TGTGCCAGCAATCATTTTAGCGGGCCCGCGTTCTTC.